This is a list of T cell receptor beta chains from one sample in a study of blood T cell repertoires in COVID-19. Method: immunoSEQ multiplex PCR; TCRdb's copy keeps in-frame clones and lacks some. The table shows about 74,000 clones, with roughly 88% occurring only once. Sequencing was carried out using peripheral blood. The source of these receptors is an older man with active or convalescent COVID-19. CDR3s include the opening cysteine and the closing phenylalanine or tryptophan. A D gene is named only where the DNA matches it firmly. Clone size is given for some rows only: seen once, a few or many times, or a class if the clone is expanded.

v_call,j_call,cdr3_length,clone_size,d_call,cdr3_nt,cdr3_aa
TRBV6-5,TRBJ2-1,15,once,TRBD1,TGTGCCAGCCACCAAAAGAGACAGGGGTGGAATGAGCAGTTCTTC,CASHQKRQGWNEQFF
TRBV15,TRBJ1-1,15,NA,NA,TGTGCCACCAGCAGAGATCGTGGAGTCAACACTGAAGCTTTCTTT,CATSRDRGVNTEAFF
TRBV5-4,TRBJ2-5,15,NA,NA,TGTGCCAGCAGCTTGAATACAGGGAGCACTATGCCCCAGTACTTC,CASSLNTGSTMPQYF
TRBV27,TRBJ1-4,14,NA,TRBD1,TGTGCCAGCAGTTTACCGGGACAGGGTGAAAAACTGTTTTTT,CASSLPGQGEKLFF
TRBV23-1,TRBJ1-5,12,NA,NA,TGCGCCAGCAGTCAGGAACGGGAGCCCCAGCATTTT,CASSQEREPQHF
TRBV3-1/TRBV3-2,TRBJ2-3,16,NA,NA,TGTGCCAGCAGCCTCCGGAGGATGGCTTCCACAGATACGCAGTATTTT,CASSLRRMASTDTQYF
TRBV13,TRBJ2-3,16,few,NA,TGTGCCAGCAGCTTAGTCCCGACGAAAGGGGGAGATACGCAGTATTTT,CASSLVPTKGGDTQYF
TRBV19,TRBJ2-7,13,NA,NA,TGTGCCAGTAGTAGTCAAGGGGCTGACGAGCAGTACTTC,CASSSQGADEQYF
TRBV27,TRBJ2-3,18,NA,TRBD2,TGTGCCAGCAGTCCAAAGGCGTTTCGGACTAGCAGGGCAGATACGCAGTATTTT,CASSPKAFRTSRADTQYF
TRBV7-8,TRBJ1-4,17,NA,TRBD1,TGTGCCAGCAGCTTAGCGGGGACAGGGCCTCGGAAGGAAAAACTGTTTTTT,CASSLAGTGPRKEKLFF
TRBV9,TRBJ2-2,16,NA,TRBD1,TGTGCCAGCAGCGCGAATACAGGGGGCAACACCGGGGAGCTGTTTTTT,CASSANTGGNTGELFF
TRBV6-1,TRBJ1-1,14,NA,NA,TGTGCCAGCAGTGAAGAGCAGGGGTGGACTGAAGCTTTCTTT,CASSEEQGWTEAFF
TRBV5-1,TRBJ2-6,15,NA,NA,TGCGCCAGCAGCTTGGAAGCCTCTGGGGCCAACGTCCTGACTTTC,CASSLEASGANVLTF
TRBV5-1,TRBJ2-3,16,NA,TRBD1,TGCGCCAGCAGCCTGGGGACAGGGCACAACACAGATACGCAGTATTTT,CASSLGTGHNTDTQYF
TRBV10-3,TRBJ1-2,12,NA,NA,TGTGCCATCAGTGGCGGGGGAATGGGCTACACCTTC,CAISGGGMGYTF
TRBV24-1,TRBJ2-2,14,NA,NA,TGTGCCACCAGTGATCTCCGGAACACCGGGGAGCTGTTTTTT,CATSDLRNTGELFF